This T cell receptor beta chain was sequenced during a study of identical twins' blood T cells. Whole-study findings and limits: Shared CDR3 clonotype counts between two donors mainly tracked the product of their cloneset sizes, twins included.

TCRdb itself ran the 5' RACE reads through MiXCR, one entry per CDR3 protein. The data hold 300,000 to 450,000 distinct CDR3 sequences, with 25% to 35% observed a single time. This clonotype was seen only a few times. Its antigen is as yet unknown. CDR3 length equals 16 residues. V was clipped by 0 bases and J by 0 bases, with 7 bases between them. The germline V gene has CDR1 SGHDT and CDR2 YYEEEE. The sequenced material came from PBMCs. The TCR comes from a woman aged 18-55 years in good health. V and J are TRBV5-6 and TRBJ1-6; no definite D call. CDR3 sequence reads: CASSLGYSSYNSPLHF. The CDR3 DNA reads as TGTGCCAGCAGCTTGGGGTACAGCTCCTATAATTCACCCCTCCACTTT.